This TCR beta chain derives from a study of blood T cell repertoires in COVID-19. This clone was detected once. All enrollees were about 18 to 89 years old and from around 25 US areas. Participants' own reports of clinical history determined their cohort assignment. How the authors handled the data: For nucleated cells, counts were estimated from reference gene primer amplification. TCRdb keeps only in-frame clones here, not all; method: immunoSEQ multiplex PCR. V, J and clone size are taken as reported in that table, and D and trimming were inferred from the DNA itself. The sample lists a few hundred thousand clones, 89% occurring once. The material sequenced was PBMCs or T cells enriched from blood (not recorded which). The TCR sequence derives from a woman aged 45-65 years who had been exposed to COVID-19.

The CDR3 DNA reads as TGTGCCTGGGCCACTAACTATGGCTACACCTTC. As protein: CAWATNYGYTF. V gene TRBV30 combines with J gene TRBJ1-2; D is uncertain. CDR3 length equals 11 residues. With 5 bases removed from V and 0 bases from J, the gap between germline ends came to 4 bases. Germline V gene lookup returns CDR1 GTSNPN and CDR2 SVGIG (reference sequence).